The next 8 T cell receptor beta chains were all read from a single sample in a study of identical twins' blood T cells. TCRdb called the 5' RACE reads again in MiXCR, with one record for every CDR3 protein. The sample lists 350,000 to 400,000 distinct CDR3 sequences, under 30% occurring once. Sequences were obtained from PBMCs. Receptors originate from a woman aged 18-55 years in good health.

The genes are TRBV6-1 and TRBJ1-2; D possibly corresponds to TRBD1 (5 bases). V was cut by 8 bases and J by 4 bases, with 17 bases left in between. The CDR3 covers 14 residues. From germline, CDR1 is MNHNS and CDR2 SASEGT. In DNA form, the CDR3 reads TGTGCCAGCGGAAATGAAGGGCAGGGCTATGGCTACACCTTC. This encodes CASGNEGQGYGYTF.

V usage is TRBV7-9 and J usage is TRBJ1-1; 7 nucleotides align to TRBD1. This CDR3 has 12 residues. J gave up 8 bases and V 5 bases, and 5 bases lay outside the gene matches. Per the germline V gene, CDR1 is SEHNR and CDR2 is FQNEAQ (reference sequence). The CDR3 sequence is CASSPGQSEAFF. CDR3 DNA: TGTGCCAGCAGCCCGGGACAGTCCGAAGCTTTCTTT.

This chain uses TRBV5-4 with TRBJ1-2, with D possibly being TRBD1 (5 bases). Germline CDR1 and CDR2: SGHNT and YYREEE (reference sequence). The CDR3 consists of 16 residues. Deletions cut 4 bases from V and 2 bases from J, with 18 bases between. The CDR3 reads CASSGGSWEKNYGYTF. In DNA, the CDR3 is TGTGCCAGCAGCGGGGGATCATGGGAGAAAAACTATGGCTACACCTTC.

This chain links TRBV29-1 with TRBJ2-7; D may be TRBD2 (5 bases). V shed 0 bases and J shed 2 bases, with 8 bases lying between them. Germline CDR1 reads SQVTM; CDR2 reads ANQGSEA. This CDR3 is 13 amino acids long. The CDR3 bases are TGCAGCGTTGAAGAGCCGGGAACCTACGAGCAGTACTTC. The encoded protein is CSVEEPGTYEQYF.

The gene calls are TRBV19 and TRBJ2-1; 12 positions match TRBD2. J was trimmed by 10 bases and V by 2 bases; bases with no gene match: 3. The CDR3 spans 14 residues. The germline V gene encodes CDR1 LNHDA and CDR2 SQIVND (reference sequence). As DNA, the CDR3 is TGTGCCAGTAGTATAAGAGGACTAGCGGGGGAGCAGTTCTTC. Translating it yields CASSIRGLAGEQFF.

The chain employs TRBV6-2 or TRBV6-3 and TRBJ2-5; D remains ambiguous. The V gene lost 0 bases and the J gene lost 2 bases, with 7 bases spanning the gap. Germline V lookup: CDR1 MNHEY, CDR2 SVGEGT. CDR3 size: 14 residues. The CDR3 coding sequence is TGTGCCAGCAGTTACTCTCCCGGACAAGAGACCCAGTACTTC. It codes for CASSYSPGQETQYF.

V usage is TRBV7-2 and J usage is TRBJ1-5; D might be TRBD1 (5 bases). Germline lookup yields CDR1 SGHTA and CDR2 FQGNSA. The V end was cut by 4 bases, the J end by 0 bases, with 10 bases between. CDR3 length equals 15 residues. CDR3 DNA sequence: TGTGCCAGCAGCTCACGGGACTCTAGCAATCAGCCCCAGCATTTT. Its translation is CASSSRDSSNQPQHF.

The rearrangement joins TRBV25-1 to TRBJ1-2; D is unresolved. V gave up 4 bases and J gave up 7 bases, with 10 bases separating them. The CDR3 extends over 12 amino acids. The germline CDR1 and CDR2 sequences are MGHDK and SYGVNS. CDR3 nucleotide sequence: TGTGCCAGCAGTGCGTGGGTGGGTGGCTACACCTTC. It codes for CASSAWVGGYTF.